Below are 20 T cell receptor beta chains sequenced from a single sample in a study of CD8+ T cells in alopecia areata. RNA extraction and reverse transcription yielded cDNA as sequencing template. Method: immunoSEQ multiplex PCR; TCRdb's copy keeps in-frame clones and lacks some. The profile shows approximately 200,000 clones, about 62% of them singletons. Documented treatment: oral pan-JAK inhibitor, 5-10 mg twice daily. Here the sequenced sample was CD4+ T cells sorted from blood, taken at week 24, from a patient treated with tofacitinib. All receptors come from a human donor with alopecia areata.

This chain joins TRBV5-5 and TRBJ2-3, with D maybe TRBD2 (5 bases). V was trimmed by 0 bases and J by 0 bases, leaving 11 bases between them. CDR1 and CDR2 from the germline V gene are SGHKS and YYEKEE (reference sequence). The CDR3 covers 16 residues. The CDR3: CASSLEGLGSTDTQYF. In DNA, the CDR3 is TGTGCCAGCAGCTTGGAAGGACTCGGTAGCACAGATACGCAGTATTTT. Full variable domain (outside the CDR3, taken from reference TRBV5-5 and TRBJ2-3): DAGVTQSPTHLIKTRGQQVTLRCSPISGHKSVSWYQQVLGQGPQFIFQYYEKEERGRGNFPDRFSARQFPNYSSELNVNALLLGDSALYLCASSLEGLGSTDTQYFGPGTRLTVL.

The rearrangement links TRBV18 to TRBJ2-7; unclear D gene. CDR1 is KGHSH, CDR2 LQKENI, per germline. V was cut by 0 bases and J by 3 bases, with 12 bases left in between. CDR3 length: 15 amino acids. The CDR3, as DNA: TGTGCCAGCTCACCACCGTCGCAGGCAAACTACGAGCAGTACTTC. Translating gives CASSPPSQANYEQYF.

This clone was seen a handful of times. J is TRBJ1-5 and V is TRBV5-6; no clear D. The CDR3 is 14 amino acids. V was clipped by 1 base and J by 3 bases, with 8 bases between them. CDR1 is SGHDT and CDR2 is YYEEEE in the germline V gene. The CDR3 reads CASSLWGYNQPQHF. Written as DNA, the CDR3 is TGTGCCAGCAGCTTGTGGGGATACAATCAGCCCCAGCATTTT.

This chain joins TRBV11-2 and TRBJ2-5, with 10 positions matching TRBD1. V shed 5 bases, J shed 5 bases, and the junction held 8 bases outside the gene matches. Germline lookup yields CDR1 SGHAT and CDR2 FQNNGV. The CDR3 length is 15 residues. CDR3 nucleotide sequence: TGTGCCAGCAGCCAACAGACAGGGGGCAGGGAGACCCAGTACTTC. It specifies CASSQQTGGRETQYF. Together with reference TRBV11-2 and TRBJ2-5, the CDR3 gives the full variable domain: EAGVAQSPRYKIIEKRQSVAFWCNPISGHATLYWYQQILGQGPKLLIQFQNNGVVDDSQLPKDRFSAERLKGVDSTLKIQPAKLEDSAVYLCASSQQTGGRETQYFGPGTRLLVL.

The chain couples TRBV5-4 to TRBJ2-5, with 11 bases fitting TRBD2. Germline V gene data show CDR1 as SGHNT and CDR2 as YYREEE (reference sequence). J lost 1 base, V lost 2 bases, and 1 base had no gene match. CDR3 length: 15 residues. This chain's CDR3 is CASSFSGGAQETQYF. In nucleotides, the CDR3 is TGTGCCAGCAGCTTTAGCGGGGGGGCCCAAGAGACCCAGTACTTC.

The chain combines TRBV10-3 with TRBJ2-1; maybe TRBD1 (7 bases). CDR3 length: 13 amino acids. Germline CDR1 reads ENHRY; CDR2 reads SYGVKD. Trimming removed 3 bases from V and 8 bases from J, with 11 bases in between. This chain's CDR3 is CAISEGGGDEQFF. The CDR3 DNA reads as TGTGCCATCAGTGAAGGAGGGGGCGATGAGCAGTTCTTC.

The chain recombines TRBV28 with TRBJ1-1, with D possibly matching TRBD1 (5 bases). Trimming pared 8 bases from V and 6 bases from J, leaving 10 bases between. The CDR3 runs to 11 residues. The germline V gene has CDR1 MDHEN and CDR2 SYDVKM. The CDR3 DNA reads as TGTGCCAGCCTTTTGGGACCTGAAGCTTTCTTT. This encodes CASLLGPEAFF.

This clone was counted only a few times. The rearrangement uses TRBV23-1 and TRBJ2-3; TRBD1 is a possible D gene (6 bases). TRBV23-1 has ORF status, its function being uncertain. Deletions cut 4 bases from V and 1 base from J, with 15 bases between. The CDR3 totals 16 residues. The CDR3 nucleotides read TGCGCCAGCAGTCGCCCGGGACATCGGGGCACAGATACGCAGTATTTT. It encodes CASSRPGHRGTDTQYF.

This chain joins TRBV6-5 and TRBJ2-2; the D is unclear. Deletions cut 2 bases from V and 6 bases from J, with 10 bases between. The germline CDR1 and CDR2 sequences are MNHEY and SVGAGI. CDR3 size: 14 residues. DNA for the CDR3: TGTGCCAGCAGTTACAGGGCGGCGGCCGGGGAGCTGTTTTTT. This gives the protein CASSYRAAAGELFF.

The CDR3 here is CASSFRQNQPQHF. CDR3 nucleotides: TGTGCCAGCAGTTTCCGACAGAATCAGCCCCAGCATTTT. This chain joins TRBV28 and TRBJ1-5; TRBD1 is a possible D gene (5 bases). Germline V CDR1 and CDR2: MDHEN, SYDVKM. CDR3 size: 13 residues. Trimming left V 3 bases short and J 4 bases short, with 7 bases between.

Note on this clone: Other DNA variants within this sample encode the same CDR3. V gene TRBV7-2 combines with J gene TRBJ2-3; no reliable D call. Looked up from germline, CDR1 is SGHTA and CDR2 is FQGNSA. The CDR3 covers 11 residues. Trimming took 3 bases from V and 6 from J, leaving 4 bases between them. CDR3 in amino acids: CASSFSDTQYF. In DNA form, the CDR3 reads TGTGCCAGCAGCTTTTCGGATACGCAGTATTTT.

This clone was detected once. The rearrangement uses TRBV4-3 and TRBJ2-7, with 10 bases fitting TRBD1. Germline V gene lookup returns CDR1 LGHNA and CDR2 YSLEER. The V segment lost 2 bases and the J segment 6 bases; nucleotides outside the gene matches: 7. This CDR3 comprises 15 residues. In nucleotides, the CDR3 is TGCGCCAGCAGCCAAACCGGACAGGGGGTTGCCGAGCAGTACTTC. This gives the protein CASSQTGQGVAEQYF.

DNA of the CDR3: TGTGCCAGCAGTGAACAGGGGGTGGTTGTAGATACGCAGTATTTT. This codes for CASSEQGVVVDTQYF. The chain is built from TRBV2 and TRBJ2-3; 7 positions agree with TRBD1. This CDR3 spans 15 amino acids. V was clipped by 2 bases and J by 5 bases; unmatched bases: 7. CDR1 SNHLY and CDR2 FYNNEI come from the germline V gene.

This clone was seen only once. Here the CDR3 DNA reads TGTGCCAGCAGCTTAATCCGGGACTCCCTTGCCAAAAACATTCAGTACTTC. Residues: CASSLIRDSLAKNIQYF. This chain joins TRBV7-9 and TRBJ2-4, with D possibly matching TRBD2 (6 bases). CDR3 length: 17 residues. V was cut by 2 bases and J by 1 base, with 15 bases left in between. Germline CDR1 is SEHNR and CDR2 is FQNEAQ (reference sequence).

This sequence joins TRBV7-9 and TRBJ2-2; no firm D call. Germline assignment: CDR1 SEHNR and CDR2 FQNEAQ (reference sequence). Trimming pared 3 bases from V and 6 bases from J, leaving 5 bases between. The CDR3 length is 12 residues. The CDR3 region has the DNA TGTGCCAGCAGCTTCGGGTCCGGGGAGCTGTTTTTT. This codes for CASSFGSGELFF.

V and J are TRBV5-1 and TRBJ2-6; a possible D gene is TRBD1 (5 bases). The germline CDR1 and CDR2 sequences are SGHRS and YFSETQ. V shed 5 bases and J shed 0 bases, with 12 bases lying between them. The CDR3 totals 16 residues. CDR3 DNA sequence: TGCGCCAGCAGACGGTCCCAGGGCTCTGGGGCCAACGTCCTGACTTTC. This gives the protein CASRRSQGSGANVLTF. The variable domain in full, with the rest retrieved from reference TRBV5-1 and TRBJ2-6, is KAGVTQTPRYLIKTRGQQVTLSCSPISGHRSVSWYQQTPGQGLQFLFEYFSETQRNKGNFPGRFSGRQFSNSRSEMNVSTLELGDSALYLCASRRSQGSGANVLTFGAGSRLTVL.

The rearrangement links TRBV7-9 to TRBJ1-1; TRBD1 agrees at 7 bases. CDR1 is SEHNR and CDR2 is FQNEAQ in the germline V gene (reference sequence). The CDR3 sequence is 16 residues long. Trimming at V came to 5 bases and at J to 5 bases, leaving 14 bases not matched to a gene. The DNA for the CDR3 is TGTGCCAGCAGCACCACCCCCTTTACAGGGGTAACTGAAGCTTTCTTT. As protein: CASSTTPFTGVTEAFF.

This clone was picked up a small number of times. The V call is TRBV29-1, the J call TRBJ1-3; 8 nucleotides align to TRBD1. The CDR3 consists of 14 residues. Germline CDR1 and CDR2: SQVTM and ANQGSEA. V lost 6 bases to trimming and J lost 5 bases; unmatched junction nucleotides: 9. The CDR3 region has the DNA TGCAGCGTCACATGGACAGGGCGAAGAAACACCATATATTTT. This sequence encodes CSVTWTGRRNTIYF.

The rearrangement joins TRBV7-2 to TRBJ2-5; TRBD2 matches 7 bases. The junction had 8 bases not matched to a gene; V was cut back by 5 bases and J by 5 bases. Germline V lookup: CDR1 SGHTA, CDR2 FQGNSA. This CDR3 is 14 amino acids long. This CDR3 reads CASSPDGEGETQYF. The DNA of the CDR3 is TGTGCCAGCAGCCCCGACGGGGAGGGGGAGACCCAGTACTTC.

The table lists this clone with a few counts. The chain couples TRBV18 to TRBJ2-7; D unresolved. V lost 2 bases and J 4 bases, leaving 9 bases between the germline ends. The CDR3 loop spans 13 amino acids. Looked up from germline, CDR1 is KGHSH and CDR2 is LQKENI. Here the CDR3 reads CASSPRTEYEQYF. In DNA, the CDR3 is TGTGCCAGCTCACCAAGGACGGAATACGAGCAGTACTTC.